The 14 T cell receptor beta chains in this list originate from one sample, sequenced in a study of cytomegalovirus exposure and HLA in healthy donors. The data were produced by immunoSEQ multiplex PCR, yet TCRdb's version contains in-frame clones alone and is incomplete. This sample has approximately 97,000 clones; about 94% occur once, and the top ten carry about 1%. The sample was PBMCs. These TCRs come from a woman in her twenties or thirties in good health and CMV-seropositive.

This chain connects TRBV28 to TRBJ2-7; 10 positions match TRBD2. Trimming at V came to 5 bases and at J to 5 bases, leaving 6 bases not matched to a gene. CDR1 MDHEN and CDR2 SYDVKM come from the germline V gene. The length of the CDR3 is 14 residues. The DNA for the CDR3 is TGTGCCAGCAGTATACTAGCGGGACACCACGAGCAGTACTTC. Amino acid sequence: CASSILAGHHEQYF. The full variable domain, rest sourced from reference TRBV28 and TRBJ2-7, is DVKVTQSSRYLVKRTGEKVFLECVQDMDHENMFWYRQDPGLGLRLIYFSYDVKMKEKGDIPEGYSVSREKKERFSLILESASTNQTSMYLCASSILAGHHEQYFGPGTRLTVT.

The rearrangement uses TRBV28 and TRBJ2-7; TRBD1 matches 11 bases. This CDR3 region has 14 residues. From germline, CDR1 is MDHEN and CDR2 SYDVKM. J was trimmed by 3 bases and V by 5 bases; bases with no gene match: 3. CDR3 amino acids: CASSRDRGDYEQYF. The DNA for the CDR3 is TGTGCCAGCAGTCGGGACAGGGGGGACTACGAGCAGTACTTC. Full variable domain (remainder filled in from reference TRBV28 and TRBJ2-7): DVKVTQSSRYLVKRTGEKVFLECVQDMDHENMFWYRQDPGLGLRLIYFSYDVKMKEKGDIPEGYSVSREKKERFSLILESASTNQTSMYLCASSRDRGDYEQYFGPGTRLTVT.

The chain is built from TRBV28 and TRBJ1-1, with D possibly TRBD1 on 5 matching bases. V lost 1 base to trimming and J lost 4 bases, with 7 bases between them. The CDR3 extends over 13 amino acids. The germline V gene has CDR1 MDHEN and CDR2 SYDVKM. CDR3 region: CASSLLGGTEAFF. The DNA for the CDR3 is TGTGCCAGCAGTTTATTGGGGGGCACTGAAGCTTTCTTT.

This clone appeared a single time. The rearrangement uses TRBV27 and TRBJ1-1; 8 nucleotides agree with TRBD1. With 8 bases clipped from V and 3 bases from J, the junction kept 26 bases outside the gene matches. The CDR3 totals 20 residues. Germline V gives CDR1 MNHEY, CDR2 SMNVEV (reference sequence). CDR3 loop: CASALLGQAVNLRRDTEAFF. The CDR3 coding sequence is TGTGCCAGCGCCCTCCTGGGACAGGCCGTAAATCTCCGACGGGACACTGAAGCTTTCTTT.

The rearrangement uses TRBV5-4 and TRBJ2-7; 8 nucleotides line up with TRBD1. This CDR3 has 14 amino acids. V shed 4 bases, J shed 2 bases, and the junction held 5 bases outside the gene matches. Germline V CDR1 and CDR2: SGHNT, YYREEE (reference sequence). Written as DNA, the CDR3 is TGTGCCAGCAGCGGAGGACAGGGACCCTACGAGCAGTACTTC. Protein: CASSGGQGPYEQYF.

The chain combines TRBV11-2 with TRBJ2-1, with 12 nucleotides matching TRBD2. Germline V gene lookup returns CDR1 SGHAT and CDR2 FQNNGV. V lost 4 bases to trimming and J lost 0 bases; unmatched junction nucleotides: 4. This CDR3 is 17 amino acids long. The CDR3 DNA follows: TGTGCCAGCAGCTCCGGACTAGCGGGGACCTCCTACAATGAGCAGTTCTTC. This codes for CASSSGLAGTSYNEQFF.

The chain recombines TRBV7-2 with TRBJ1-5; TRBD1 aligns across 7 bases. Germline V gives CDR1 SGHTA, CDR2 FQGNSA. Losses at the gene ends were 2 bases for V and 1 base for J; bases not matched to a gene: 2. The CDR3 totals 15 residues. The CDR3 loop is CASSLTGASNQPQHF. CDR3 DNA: TGTGCCAGCAGCTTAACAGGGGCCAGCAATCAGCCCCAGCATTTT.

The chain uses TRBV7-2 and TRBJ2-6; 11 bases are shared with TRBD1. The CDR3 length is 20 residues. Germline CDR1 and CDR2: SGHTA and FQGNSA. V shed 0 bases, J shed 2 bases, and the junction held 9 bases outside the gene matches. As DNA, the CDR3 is TGTGCCAGCAGCTTAGCCCTAGGACAGGGGGCCTTTGCTGGGGCCAACGTCCTGACTTTC. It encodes CASSLALGQGAFAGANVLTF.

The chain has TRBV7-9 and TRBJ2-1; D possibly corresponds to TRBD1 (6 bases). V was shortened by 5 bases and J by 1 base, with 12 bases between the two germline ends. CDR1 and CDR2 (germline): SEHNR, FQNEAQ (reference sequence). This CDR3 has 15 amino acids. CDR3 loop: CASSPTGKSYNEQFF. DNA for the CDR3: TGTGCCAGCAGCCCGACAGGTAAATCCTACAATGAGCAGTTCTTC.

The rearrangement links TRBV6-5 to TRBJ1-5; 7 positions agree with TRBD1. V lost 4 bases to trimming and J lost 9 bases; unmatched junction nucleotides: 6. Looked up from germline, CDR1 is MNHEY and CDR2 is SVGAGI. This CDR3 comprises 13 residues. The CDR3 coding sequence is TGTGCCAGCAGTTCGACAGGGAGGCGGCCCCAGCATTTT. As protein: CASSSTGRRPQHF.

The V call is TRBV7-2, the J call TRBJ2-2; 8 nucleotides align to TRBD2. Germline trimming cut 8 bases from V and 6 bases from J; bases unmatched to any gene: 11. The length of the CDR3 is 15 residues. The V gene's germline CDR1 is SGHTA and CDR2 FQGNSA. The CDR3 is CASQTLAGSSGELFF. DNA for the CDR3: TGTGCCAGCCAAACTCTAGCGGGTAGTTCCGGGGAGCTGTTTTTT.

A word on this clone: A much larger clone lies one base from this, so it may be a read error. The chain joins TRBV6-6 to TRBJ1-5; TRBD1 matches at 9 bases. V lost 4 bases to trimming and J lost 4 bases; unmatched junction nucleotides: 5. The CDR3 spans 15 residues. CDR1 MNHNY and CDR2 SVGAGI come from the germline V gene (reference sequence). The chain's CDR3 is CASSLGQGGNQPQHF. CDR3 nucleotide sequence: TGTGCCAGCAGTTTGGGACAGGGTGGAAATCAGCCCCAGCATTTT.

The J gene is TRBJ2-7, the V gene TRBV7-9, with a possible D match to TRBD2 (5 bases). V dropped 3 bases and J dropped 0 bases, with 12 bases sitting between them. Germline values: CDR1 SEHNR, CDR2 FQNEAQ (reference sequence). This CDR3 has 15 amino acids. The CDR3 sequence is CASSFSRGSSYEQYF. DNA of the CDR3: TGTGCCAGCAGCTTTTCACGGGGAAGCTCCTACGAGCAGTACTTC.

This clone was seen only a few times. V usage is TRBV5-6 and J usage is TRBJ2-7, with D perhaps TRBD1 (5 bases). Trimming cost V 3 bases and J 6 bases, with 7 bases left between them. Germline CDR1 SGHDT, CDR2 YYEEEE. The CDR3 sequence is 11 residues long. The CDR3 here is CASSYDSEQYF. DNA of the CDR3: TGTGCCAGCAGCTATGACAGCGAGCAGTACTTC.